This T cell receptor (beta chain) was sequenced in a study of CD8+CD57+ T cells in acquired aplastic anemia. Study context: Across the sorted CD4+ and CD8+ cells, DNA amounts averaged 3.2 ug. General study findings and limits: Simpson's diversity of CD8+ cells was not significantly different in patients compared with controls.

Of note for this clonotype: Its antigen is unknown.

The patients chosen for sequencing had shown expansion of CD8+CD57+ cells (detected by flow cytometry). Every patient was diagnosed with severe acquired aplastic anemia. Patients had not yet gotten any therapy when their blood was taken for sampling. Genomic DNA templated the TCR beta VDJ and CDR3 profiling. Each CDR3 protein gets one entry after TCRdb re-called the reads with MiXCR. The repertoire consists of 170,000 or so distinct CDR3 sequences, with about 48% occurring once and the leading ten covering about 31%. V was trimmed by 11 bases and J by 3 bases, leaving 15 bases between them. The CDR3 consists of 13 residues. Germline CDR1 and CDR2: KGHDR and SFDVKD.

The receptor's source is a human donor with aplastic anemia. Sequences were obtained from sorted CD4+, CD8+, or CD8+CD57+ T cells (not recorded which) from PBMCs. The chain uses TRBV24-1 and TRBJ2-5, with D tentatively TRBD1 (5 bases). In nucleotides, the CDR3 is TGTGCCATCTCTGGACCAGGGAAAGAGACCCAGTACTTC. Protein product: CAISGPGKETQYF.